The 25 T cell receptor beta chains listed next were all sequenced from one sample in a study of T cell responses to AZD1222 COVID-19 vaccine. Clones were read by immunoSEQ multiplex PCR, and TCRdb kept only the in-frame ones, dropping some. The sample carries under 150,000 clones, roughly 90% recorded once. The input for sequencing was peripheral blood, taken 28 days after the second AZD1222 dose. Receptors originate from an adult who received the AZD1222 COVID-19 vaccine.

The gene calls are TRBV11-2 and TRBJ1-6; 11 bases line up with TRBD1. This CDR3 is built from 15 residues. Germline CDR1 and CDR2: SGHAT and FQNNGV. The V and J ends lost 4 bases and 10 bases, in that order; junction bases with no gene match: 6. CDR3 protein: CASSSRTGGGSPLHF. Here the CDR3 DNA reads TGTGCCAGCAGCTCCCGGACAGGGGGCGGATCACCCCTCCACTTT.

The rearrangement links TRBV30 to TRBJ2-2, with 7 nucleotides matching TRBD2. Looked up from germline, CDR1 is GTSNPN and CDR2 is SVGIG (reference sequence). The CDR3 consists of 16 residues. Trimming removed 5 bases from V and 4 bases from J; junction bases left unmatched: 13. The CDR3 protein is CAWRRNREDFTGELFF. Written as DNA, the CDR3 is TGTGCCTGGCGCCGAAATCGGGAGGACTTCACCGGGGAGCTGTTTTTT.

The rearrangement joins TRBV7-9 to TRBJ2-7; D uncertain. Germline V gene data show CDR1 as SEHNR and CDR2 as FQNEAQ (reference sequence). V was cut by 1 base and J by 3 bases, with 10 bases left in between. The CDR3 loop spans 14 amino acids. The CDR3 nucleotides read TGTGCCAGCAGCTTAGTCCCGGCGGACTACGAGCAGTACTTC. This gives the protein CASSLVPADYEQYF.

The chain has TRBV5-4 and TRBJ1-6; D might be TRBD1 (6 bases). The germline gives CDR1 SGHNT, CDR2 YYREEE (reference sequence). V was clipped by 0 bases and J by 14 bases, with 15 bases between them. The CDR3 totals 14 residues. The CDR3 DNA reads as TGTGCCAGCAGCTTGGGACTCAGGGGAGAGGCCCTCCACTTT. It translates to CASSLGLRGEALHF.

The chain has TRBV12-3 or TRBV12-4 and TRBJ1-1; perhaps TRBD1 as D (6 bases). The CDR3 is made up of 13 amino acids. V was shortened by 6 bases and J by 3 bases, with 11 bases between the two germline ends. The CDR3 DNA reads as TGTGCCAGCAGCCGGGGGCAAGACACTGAAGCTTTCTTT. Encoded protein: CASSRGQDTEAFF.

The V and J genes are TRBV10-3 and TRBJ2-2, with D maybe TRBD1 (6 bases). V shed 10 bases and J shed 0 bases, with 12 bases lying between them. CDR3 length: 14 amino acids. The germline gives CDR1 ENHRY, CDR2 SYGVKD. This CDR3 is CANSGQSNTGELFF. In nucleotides, the CDR3 is TGTGCCAACTCCGGACAGTCGAACACCGGGGAGCTGTTTTTT.

This clone has only a few counts. The V call is TRBV10-3, the J call TRBJ1-1; unclear D gene. This CDR3 has 13 residues. The V end lost 0 bases, the J end lost 3 bases, and 5 bases lay between the germline ends. In germline, CDR1 is ENHRY, CDR2 SYGVKD. The CDR3: CAISESEDTEAFF. CDR3 coding DNA: TGTGCCATCAGTGAGTCAGAGGACACTGAAGCTTTCTTT.

The chain uses TRBV5-4 and TRBJ2-1, with TRBD1 as a possible D gene (6 bases). Trimming took 4 bases from V and 0 from J, leaving 17 bases between them. CDR3 length equals 17 residues. From germline, CDR1 is SGHNT and CDR2 YYREEE (reference sequence). The DNA of the CDR3 is TGTGCCAGCAGCGAAGACAGGTTTGCGAGCTCCTACAATGAGCAGTTCTTC. Amino acids: CASSEDRFASSYNEQFF.

This chain links TRBV13 with TRBJ1-1, with TRBD1 matching over 9 bases. Unmatched junction bases numbered 2, after V lost 3 bases and J lost 0 bases. This CDR3 has 15 amino acids. The germline gives CDR1 PRHDT, CDR2 FYEKMQ (reference sequence). In DNA, the CDR3 is TGTGCCAGCAGCTTGGGACAGGGCATGAACACTGAAGCTTTCTTT. Protein: CASSLGQGMNTEAFF.

This clone was detected only once. This chain uses TRBV27 with TRBJ2-5, with D maybe TRBD2 (5 bases). CDR1 is MNHEY and CDR2 is SMNVEV in the germline V gene (reference sequence). This CDR3 has 16 residues. Trimming removed 5 bases from V and 4 bases from J, with 20 bases in between. The CDR3 is CASSNLWTPAGETQYF. The CDR3 DNA follows: TGTGCCAGCAGTAACCTGTGGACGCCTGCGGGAGAGACCCAGTACTTC.

This rearrangement joins TRBV27 to TRBJ1-1; D call uncertain. CDR3 length equals 13 residues. Germline V CDR1 and CDR2: MNHEY, SMNVEV (reference sequence). Between the trimmed V and J ends, which lost 4 bases and 8 bases, there was a span of 14 bases. As DNA, the CDR3 is TGTGCCAGCAGTTCGTTCCTCGAAAGAGAAGCTTTCTTT. Encoded protein: CASSSFLEREAFF.

This clone turned up a few times. The chain joins TRBV11-3 to TRBJ1-4; a possible D gene is TRBD1 (6 bases). CDR1 SGHNT and CDR2 YENEEA come from the germline V gene. CDR3 length: 15 residues. The V gene lost 1 base and the J gene lost 3 bases, with 9 bases spanning the gap. CDR3 DNA: TGTGCCAGCAGCTTAGGGGGGGCCCCTAATGAAAAACTGTTTTTT. Translated, it gives CASSLGGAPNEKLFF.

CDR3 region: CASRKGIGEKLFF. DNA of the CDR3: TGTGCCAGCAGGAAAGGGATCGGGGAAAAACTGTTTTTT. The V call is TRBV6-4, the J call TRBJ1-4; no firm D call. This CDR3 has 13 amino acids. CDR1 is MRHNA and CDR2 is SNTAGT in the germline V gene. Between the trimmed V and J ends, which lost 6 bases and 8 bases, there was a span of 13 bases.

The rearrangement joins TRBV6-1 to TRBJ2-3; 13 bases match TRBD2. Trimming removed 3 bases from V and 2 bases from J; junction bases left unmatched: 2. The CDR3 spans 16 residues. Germline V lookup: CDR1 MNHNS, CDR2 SASEGT. CDR3: CASSETSGGPTDTQYF. The CDR3 region has the DNA TGTGCCAGCAGTGAGACTAGCGGGGGGCCCACAGATACGCAGTATTTT.

The rearrangement uses TRBV6-4 and TRBJ1-1, with TRBD1 identical over 8 bases. The V and J ends lost 9 bases and 1 base, in that order; junction bases with no gene match: 7. This CDR3 contains 14 residues. In germline, CDR1 is MRHNA, CDR2 SNTAGT. The CDR3, as DNA: TGTGCCAGTCGACAGGGGCCGCGGAACACTGAAGCTTTCTTT. Its translation is CASRQGPRNTEAFF.

This chain links TRBV28 with TRBJ2-5; the match to TRBD2 covers 11 bases. Per the germline V gene, CDR1 is MDHEN and CDR2 is SYDVKM. The V segment lost 6 bases and the J segment 2 bases; nucleotides outside the gene matches: 11. The CDR3 has 17 amino acids. CDR3 bases: TGTGCCAGCAGAAAAACTCCTAGCGGGGGGCGTCAAGAGACCCAGTACTTC. This encodes CASRKTPSGGRQETQYF.

The V and J genes are TRBV4-3 and TRBJ2-2, with D possibly matching TRBD1 (6 bases). This CDR3 has 14 amino acids. V was trimmed by 3 bases and J by 7 bases, leaving 12 bases between them. The germline gives CDR1 LGHNA, CDR2 YSLEER. CDR3 coding DNA: TGCGCCAGCAGCCACGGGACAACCGGCGGGGAGCTGTTTTTT. Amino acids: CASSHGTTGGELFF.

This clone was detected only once. The chain is built from TRBV6-5 and TRBJ2-7, with D unresolved. The CDR3 runs 13 residues. Trimming removed 6 bases from V and 6 bases from J, with 15 bases in between. Germline CDR1 MNHEY, CDR2 SVGAGI. The CDR3 spells CASSQTPWSEQYV. The CDR3 nucleotides are TGTGCCAGCAGCCAAACTCCTTGGTCCGAGCAGTACGTC.

CDR3 DNA: TGTGCCAGCAGCTTAAAAGCAGTGAATAAGAACACTGAAGCTTTCTTT. Translation: CASSLKAVNKNTEAFF. The genes are TRBV7-3 and TRBJ1-1; D is uncertain. Deletions cut 1 base from V and 1 base from J, with 13 bases between. Germline V gives CDR1 SGHTA, CDR2 FQGTGA. The CDR3 has 16 amino acids.

This clone turned up a few times. V and J are TRBV9 and TRBJ1-1; maybe TRBD1 (6 bases). V gave up 6 bases and J gave up 4 bases, with 16 bases separating them. Germline V gene data show CDR1 as SGDLS and CDR2 as YYNGEE. The CDR3 length is 14 residues. The CDR3 coding sequence is TGTGCCAGCAAGCCCGTCACGGGGGCCACTGAAGCTTTCTTT. This encodes CASKPVTGATEAFF.

CDR3 protein: CASSPGLFNEQYF. CDR3 sequence (DNA): TGTGCCAGCAGTCCAGGGTTATTTAACGAGCAGTACTTC. The chain has TRBV12-3 or TRBV12-4 and TRBJ2-7, with a possible D match to TRBD1 (5 bases). The CDR3 has 13 amino acids. The V gene lost 5 bases and the J gene lost 5 bases, with 13 bases spanning the gap.

V usage is TRBV7-8 and J usage is TRBJ2-7, with 11 bases identical to TRBD2. Trimming removed 2 bases from V and 5 bases from J; junction bases left unmatched: 5. Germline values: CDR1 SGHVS, CDR2 FQNEAQ. The CDR3 runs to 15 residues. The CDR3 here is CASSLSLAGGNEQYV. CDR3 coding DNA: TGTGCCAGCAGCTTAAGTCTAGCGGGGGGAAACGAGCAGTACGTC.

This clone was counted once. Other DNA sequences in the sample encode the same CDR3. The chain has TRBV11-3 and TRBJ1-1; D not resolved. The V gene lost 3 bases and the J gene lost 2 bases, with 7 bases spanning the gap. From germline, CDR1 is SGHNT and CDR2 YENEEA. The CDR3 runs to 13 residues. CDR3 sequence (DNA): TGTGCCAGCAGCTTCAAAGGTAACACTGAAGCTTTCTTT. Translating it yields CASSFKGNTEAFF.

The chain couples TRBV28 to TRBJ2-7; 8 nucleotides align to TRBD1. The germline V gene has CDR1 MDHEN and CDR2 SYDVKM. The junction had 5 bases not matched to a gene; V was cut back by 5 bases and J by 2 bases. CDR3 length: 14 amino acids. CDR3 region: CASSRTGMTYEQYF. The CDR3 nucleotides read TGTGCCAGCAGTCGGACAGGGATGACCTACGAGCAGTACTTC.

This clone was picked up a small number of times. This chain uses TRBV10-3 with TRBJ1-1; possible D gene TRBD1, 5 bases. Germline V gene lookup returns CDR1 ENHRY and CDR2 SYGVKD. Trimming cost V 3 bases and J 1 base, with 9 bases left between them. This CDR3 spans 14 amino acids. DNA of the CDR3: TGTGCCATCAGTGACACTGGGGCGAACACTGAAGCTTTCTTT. It specifies CAISDTGANTEAFF.